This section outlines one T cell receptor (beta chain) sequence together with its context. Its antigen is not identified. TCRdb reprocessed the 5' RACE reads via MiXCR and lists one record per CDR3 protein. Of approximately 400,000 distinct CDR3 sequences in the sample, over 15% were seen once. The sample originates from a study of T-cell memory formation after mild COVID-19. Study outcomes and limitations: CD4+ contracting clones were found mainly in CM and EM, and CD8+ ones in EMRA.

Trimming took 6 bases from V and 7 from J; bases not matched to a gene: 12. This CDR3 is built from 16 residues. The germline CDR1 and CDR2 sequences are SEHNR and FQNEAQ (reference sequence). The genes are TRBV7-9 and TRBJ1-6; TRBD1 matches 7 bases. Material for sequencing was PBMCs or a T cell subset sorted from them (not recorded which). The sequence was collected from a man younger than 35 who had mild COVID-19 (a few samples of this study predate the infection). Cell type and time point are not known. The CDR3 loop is CASRQGAGQPNSPLHF. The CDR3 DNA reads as TGTGCCAGCAGGCAAGGCGCGGGACAGCCAAATTCACCCCTCCACTTT. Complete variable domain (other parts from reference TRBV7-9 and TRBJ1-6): DTGVSQNPRHKITKRGQNVTFRCDPISEHNRLYWYRQTLGQGPEFLTYFQNEAQLEKSRLLSDRFSAERPKGSFSTLEIQRTEQGDSAMYLCASRQGAGQPNSPLHFGNGTRLTVT.